This T cell receptor beta chain derives from a study of OX40 agonist ivuxolimab in advanced cancers. Study details: 30% to 40% of patients had received prior checkpoint inhibitor therapy.

This clone came up once. Its target is unknown. Germline CDR1 and CDR2: LNHDA and SQIVND (reference sequence). V was cut by 2 bases and J by 0 bases, with 6 bases left in between. This CDR3 has 14 residues. Clones were sequenced by immunoSEQ multiplex PCR, and TCRdb holds only the in-frame ones, with some missing. The repertoire has about 55,000 clones, 84% of them found once; the top ten carry 1.2%. Study-wide results and limits: More expanded clones were seen, on average, in CD8+ T cells than in CD4+. At 0.1 to 3.0 mg/kg and by week 6, CD4+ and CD8+ T cells in the blood had expanded clonally.

Sample: CD4+ or CD8+ T cells sorted from blood, taken in a trial of the OX40 agonist ivuxolimab. The J gene is TRBJ2-3, the V gene TRBV19; D may be TRBD2 (5 bases). This receptor was obtained from an adult with an advanced solid tumor such as melanoma, head and neck, liver or kidney cancer. CDR3 amino acids: CASSIIASTDTQYF. In DNA form, the CDR3 reads TGTGCCAGTAGTATAATAGCGAGCACAGATACGCAGTATTTT.